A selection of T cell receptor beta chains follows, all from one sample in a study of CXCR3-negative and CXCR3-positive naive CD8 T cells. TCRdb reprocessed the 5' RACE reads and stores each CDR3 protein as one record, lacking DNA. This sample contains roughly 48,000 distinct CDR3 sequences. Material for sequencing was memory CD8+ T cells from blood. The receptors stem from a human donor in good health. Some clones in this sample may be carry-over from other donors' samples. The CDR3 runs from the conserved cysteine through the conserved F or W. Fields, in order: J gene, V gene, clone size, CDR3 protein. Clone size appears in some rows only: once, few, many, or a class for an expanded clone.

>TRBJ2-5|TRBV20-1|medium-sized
CSAHHGAPSGGPQETQYF
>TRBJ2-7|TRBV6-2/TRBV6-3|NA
CASSYLGASSYEQYF
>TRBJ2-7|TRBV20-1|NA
CSAYSGESSYEQYF
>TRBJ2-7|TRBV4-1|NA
CASSPPAGYEQYF
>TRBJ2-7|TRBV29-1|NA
CSVPGQGLREQYF
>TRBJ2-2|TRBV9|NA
CASRNSGNGELFF
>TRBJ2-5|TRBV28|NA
CASSLPEGETQYF
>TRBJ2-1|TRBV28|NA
CASSRGPALAGVLTYNEQFF
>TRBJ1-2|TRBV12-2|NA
CASTSSDNGYTF
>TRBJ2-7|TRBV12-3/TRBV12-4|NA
CASSFGTGGYEQYF
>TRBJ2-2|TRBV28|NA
CASRSGFGTGELFF
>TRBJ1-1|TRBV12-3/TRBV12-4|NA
CASSLTVRNTEAFF
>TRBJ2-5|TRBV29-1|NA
CSVELRDSQETQYF
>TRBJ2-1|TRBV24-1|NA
CATSASDRNLYNEQFF
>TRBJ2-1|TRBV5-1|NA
CASSPGLAASSYNEQFF
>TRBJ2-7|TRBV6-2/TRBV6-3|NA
CASSYVSPRTGGYEQYF
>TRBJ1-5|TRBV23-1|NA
CASSQSPGSTNSNQPQHF
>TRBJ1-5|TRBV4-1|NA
CASSQDPGPPQHF
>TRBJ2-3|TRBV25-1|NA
CASSWSGGTDTQYF
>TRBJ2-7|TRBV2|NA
CASSEARLGGYEQYF
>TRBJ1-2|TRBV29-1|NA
CSVGMPGDGYTF
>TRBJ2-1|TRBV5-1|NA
CASSFRGGNEQFF
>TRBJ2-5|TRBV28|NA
CASGFRARGQETQYF
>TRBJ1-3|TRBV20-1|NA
CSASVLEGTGNTIYF
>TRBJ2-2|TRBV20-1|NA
CSASGASNTGELFF
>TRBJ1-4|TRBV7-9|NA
CASSDNPPRGTNEKLFF
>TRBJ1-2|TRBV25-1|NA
CASSEYPHNYGYTF
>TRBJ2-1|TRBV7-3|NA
CASSPLGGGGPINEQFF
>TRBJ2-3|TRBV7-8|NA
CASKLGEGRGLTDTQYF
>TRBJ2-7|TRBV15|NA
CATSRTGTPVYEQYF
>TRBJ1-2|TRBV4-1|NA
CASSQVGTLYGYTF
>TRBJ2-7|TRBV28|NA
CASSSTGTGFRPYEQYF
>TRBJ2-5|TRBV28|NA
CASSPRTIKETQYF
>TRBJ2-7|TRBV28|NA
CASSPKGRTTSYEQYF
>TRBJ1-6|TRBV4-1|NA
CASSQIWVWSPLHF
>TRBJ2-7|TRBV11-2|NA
CASSHPGDGWYEQYF
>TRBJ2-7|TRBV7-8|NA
CASSLGPASYEQYF
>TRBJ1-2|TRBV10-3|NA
CAISGGQGSNYGYTF
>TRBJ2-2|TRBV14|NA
CASSQVLTGELFF
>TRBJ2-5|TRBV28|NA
CASRRGTGVVETQYF
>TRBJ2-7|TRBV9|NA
CASSPFATGDYYEQYF
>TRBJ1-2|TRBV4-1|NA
CASSQAPGQASYGYTF
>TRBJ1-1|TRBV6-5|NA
CASQRNRFANTEAFF
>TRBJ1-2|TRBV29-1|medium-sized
CSGVGGDVGYTF
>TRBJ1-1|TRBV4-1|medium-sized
CASSQVLTGGSNTEAFF
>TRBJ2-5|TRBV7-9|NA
CASSARTGDVKTQYF
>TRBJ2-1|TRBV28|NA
CASSIIAAPLDEQFF
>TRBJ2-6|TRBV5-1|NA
CASSPSTLAPGANVLTF
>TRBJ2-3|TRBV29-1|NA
CSADGTPSTDTQYF
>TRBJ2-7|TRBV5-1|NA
CASSLEPRDGWLEQYF
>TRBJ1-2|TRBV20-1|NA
CSASSGPTYHTF
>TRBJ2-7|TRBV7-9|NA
CASSSTSGKSSYEQYF
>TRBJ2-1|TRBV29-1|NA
CSGALPGLAVSEQFF
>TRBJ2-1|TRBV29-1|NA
CSAGQEPGNEQFF
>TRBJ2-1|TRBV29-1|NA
CSVAQDIYNEQFF